Below are 26 T cell receptor beta chains sequenced from a single sample in a study of blood T cell repertoires in COVID-19. Here immunoSEQ multiplex PCR was the method, and the copy in TCRdb shows in-frame clones only, minus some. The sample holds 50,000 to 70,000 clones, roughly 90% seen once. Sequencing was done on a sample of peripheral blood. The source is a human donor with active COVID-19. The donor label of this sample is uncertain.

V and J are TRBV28 and TRBJ2-1; TRBD2 might be the D (5 bases). The CDR3 has 12 amino acids. Germline V gene lookup returns CDR1 MDHEN and CDR2 SYDVKM. The ends were cut back, 7 bases at V and 9 bases at J, with 13 bases in the middle. CDR3 sequence (DNA): TGTGCCAGCATCGGGATCCGGGGTGAGCAGTTCTTC. It codes for CASIGIRGEQFF.

The gene calls are TRBV11-2 and TRBJ2-2, with 11 bases lining up with TRBD2. The CDR3 loop spans 16 amino acids. After removal of 4 bases from V and 1 base from J, the junction contained 2 bases not matched to a gene. CDR1 and CDR2 (germline): SGHAT, FQNNGV. CDR3 region: CASSWTSGLNTGELFF. As DNA, the CDR3 is TGTGCCAGCAGCTGGACTAGCGGGTTGAACACCGGGGAGCTGTTTTTT. Full variable domain (outside the CDR3, taken from reference TRBV11-2 and TRBJ2-2): EAGVAQSPRYKIIEKRQSVAFWCNPISGHATLYWYQQILGQGPKLLIQFQNNGVVDDSQLPKDRFSAERLKGVDSTLKIQPAKLEDSAVYLCASSWTSGLNTGELFFGEGSRLTVL.

The sample holds a few counts of this clone. V gene TRBV9 combines with J gene TRBJ1-3; D not certain. The germline V and J ends were trimmed by 1 base and 3 bases, with 8 bases remaining between them. The CDR3 runs to 14 residues. Germline CDR1 and CDR2: SGDLS and YYNGEE. CDR3 sequence reads: CASSVSAVGNTIYF. The CDR3 coding sequence is TGTGCCAGCAGCGTATCGGCGGTTGGAAACACCATATATTTT. The whole variable domain, remainder taken from reference TRBV9 and TRBJ1-3, is DSGVTQTPKHLITATGQRVTLRCSPRSGDLSVYWYQQSLDQGLQFLIQYYNGEERAKGNILERFSAQQFPDLHSELNLSSLELGDSALYFCASSVSAVGNTIYFGEGSWLTVV.

The rearrangement joins TRBV11-3 to TRBJ2-7; 14 positions match TRBD2. The CDR3 sequence is 18 residues long. CDR1 and CDR2 from the germline V gene are SGHNT and YENEEA. With 4 bases clipped from V and 5 bases from J, the junction kept 13 bases outside the gene matches. This CDR3 is CASSSTGTSGRTPHEQYF. The CDR3 coding sequence is TGTGCCAGCAGCTCCACCGGGACTAGCGGGAGAACCCCTCACGAGCAGTACTTC.

The chain couples TRBV4-3 to TRBJ2-3; the match to TRBD1 covers 9 bases. Looked up from germline, CDR1 is LGHNA and CDR2 is YSLEER. Trimming cost V 0 bases and J 3 bases; bases outside gene matches: 7. This CDR3 has 17 residues. In DNA form, the CDR3 reads TGCGCCAGCAGCCAAGATAGGACCGGGACAGGGACAGATACGCAGTATTTT. Protein: CASSQDRTGTGTDTQYF.

Only one count was recorded for this clone. The gene calls are TRBV5-1 and TRBJ2-2, with 9 positions matching TRBD1. CDR3 length equals 16 residues. The germline gives CDR1 SGHRS, CDR2 YFSETQ. V trimming: 0 bases; J trimming: 4 bases; junction bases outside the gene matches: 4. The CDR3 DNA reads TGCGCCAGCAGCTTGGTGGGACAGGGCGGCACCGGGGAGCTGTTTTTT. This encodes CASSLVGQGGTGELFF. The complete variable domain, with remaining parts taken from reference TRBV5-1 and TRBJ2-2, reads KAGVTQTPRYLIKTRGQQVTLSCSPISGHRSVSWYQQTPGQGLQFLFEYFSETQRNKGNFPGRFSGRQFSNSRSEMNVSTLELGDSALYLCASSLVGQGGTGELFFGEGSRLTVL.

The gene calls are TRBV4-2 and TRBJ2-1; unclear D gene. Per the germline V gene, CDR1 is LGHNA and CDR2 is YNFKEQ. The CDR3 loop spans 13 amino acids. Trimming cost V 1 base and J 5 bases, with 6 bases left between them. The CDR3 protein is CASSQGPHNEQFF. In DNA form, the CDR3 reads TGTGCCAGCAGCCAAGGGCCCCACAATGAGCAGTTCTTC.

The chain combines TRBV5-1 with TRBJ2-3; 12 bases agree with TRBD2. Looked up from germline, CDR1 is SGHRS and CDR2 is YFSETQ. CDR3 length: 16 amino acids. Trimming at V came to 4 bases and at J to 2 bases, leaving 5 bases not matched to a gene. In nucleotides, the CDR3 is TGCGCCAGCAGCCCGGGGACTAGCGGGTTCACAGATACGCAGTATTTT. Translation gives CASSPGTSGFTDTQYF. The whole variable domain, filled in from reference TRBV5-1 and TRBJ2-3, reads KAGVTQTPRYLIKTRGQQVTLSCSPISGHRSVSWYQQTPGQGLQFLFEYFSETQRNKGNFPGRFSGRQFSNSRSEMNVSTLELGDSALYLCASSPGTSGFTDTQYFGPGTRLTVL.

The count of this clone is one. V is TRBV6-5 and J is TRBJ1-2, with TRBD1 matching over 11 bases. Germline V CDR1 and CDR2: MNHEY, SVGAGI. This CDR3 spans 15 amino acids. With 6 bases clipped from V and 5 bases from J, the junction kept 8 bases outside the gene matches. CDR3 sequence: CASSRTGGASYGYTF. CDR3 in DNA: TGTGCCAGCAGCCGGACAGGGGGCGCCTCATATGGCTACACCTTC.

The V and J genes are TRBV18 and TRBJ1-1; the match to TRBD1 covers 7 bases. The junction had 2 bases not matched to a gene; V was cut back by 6 bases and J by 1 base. Germline values: CDR1 KGHSH, CDR2 LQKENI. The CDR3 covers 13 residues. CDR3 in DNA: TGTGCCAGCTCCCGGGACAGGAACACTGAAGCTTTCTTT. Encoded protein: CASSRDRNTEAFF.

The chain is built from TRBV19 and TRBJ2-1; the match to TRBD2 covers 14 bases. V was pared by 6 bases and J by 6 bases, with 7 bases of the junction left unmatched. The CDR3 has 16 amino acids. Per the germline V gene, CDR1 is LNHDA and CDR2 is SQIVND (reference sequence). For the CDR3, the DNA is TGTGCCAGTAGGAGACCCGGGACTAGCGGGAGCAATGAGCAGTTCTTC. It encodes CASRRPGTSGSNEQFF. Looking up the rest from reference TRBV19 and TRBJ2-1 gives the full variable domain: DGGITQSPKYLFRKEGQNVTLSCEQNLNHDAMYWYRQDPGQGLRLIYYSQIVNDFQKGDIAEGYSVSREKKESFPLTVTSAQKNPTAFYLCASRRPGTSGSNEQFFGPGTRLTVL.

The chain carries TRBV28 and TRBJ2-1; 12 bases match TRBD2. The CDR3 has 16 residues. Unmatched junction bases numbered 7, after V lost 8 bases and J lost 2 bases. The V gene's germline CDR1 is MDHEN and CDR2 SYDVKM. DNA of the CDR3: TGTGCCAGCGGTCAACTAGCGGGAGGTACCTACAATGAGCAGTTCTTC. Protein: CASGQLAGGTYNEQFF.

The gene calls are TRBV15 and TRBJ2-7, with TRBD2 matching 7 bases. CDR1 LNHNV and CDR2 YYDKDF come from the germline V gene (reference sequence). Losses at the gene ends were 5 bases for V and 5 bases for J; bases not matched to a gene: 9. The CDR3 sequence is 14 residues long. The chain's CDR3 is CATSFRGGANEQYF. For the CDR3, the DNA is TGTGCCACCAGCTTCCGCGGGGGAGCCAACGAGCAGTACTTC.

This clone was seen just once. The chain couples TRBV12-3 or TRBV12-4 to TRBJ1-1, with 7 nucleotides matching TRBD1. CDR3 length: 13 amino acids. J was trimmed by 7 bases and V by 1 base; bases with no gene match: 3. CDR3 DNA sequence: TGTGCCAGCAGTTTAGGACAGGGAGGTGAAGCTTTCTTT. It encodes CASSLGQGGEAFF.

Details on this clone: This CDR3 is also generated by other DNA sequences in the sample. The chain combines TRBV27 with TRBJ2-7; D is possibly TRBD2 (6 bases). The CDR3 length is 15 residues. V dropped 5 bases and J dropped 6 bases, with 20 bases sitting between them. Germline V lookup: CDR1 MNHEY, CDR2 SMNVEV (reference sequence). The CDR3 reads CASSRRGPGLTEQYV. The CDR3 DNA sequence: TGTGCCAGCAGTCGGCGGGGCCCGGGGTTGACCGAGCAGTACGTC.

In nucleotides, the CDR3 is TGCGCCAGCAGCCCTGGGGTCGGGGTAACTCCCTGGACAGATACGCAGTATTTT. This gives the protein CASSPGVGVTPWTDTQYF. The chain is built from TRBV5-1 and TRBJ2-3; TRBD2 might be the D (5 bases). V was pared by 4 bases and J by 3 bases, with 24 bases between. CDR3 size: 18 residues. Per the germline V gene, CDR1 is SGHRS and CDR2 is YFSETQ.

The chain combines TRBV5-1 with TRBJ2-7; 14 bases line up with TRBD2. V gave up 2 bases and J gave up 4 bases; unmatched junction bases: 5. Per germline, CDR1 SGHRS and CDR2 YFSETQ. The CDR3 totals 16 residues. The CDR3 coding sequence is TGCGCCAGCAGCTTTCCCGGGACTAGCGGGAGTTACGAGCAGTACTTC. Translation: CASSFPGTSGSYEQYF.

The rearrangement links TRBV2 to TRBJ1-1, with a tentative D call TRBD1 (6 bases). The CDR3 sequence is 14 residues long. The germline V gene encodes CDR1 SNHLY and CDR2 FYNNEI. V was trimmed by 5 bases and J by 5 bases, leaving 15 bases between them. The CDR3 sequence: CASSLQGSFTEAFF. DNA of the CDR3: TGTGCCAGCAGTCTCCAGGGGAGTTTTACTGAAGCTTTCTTT. The full variable domain, with the rest looked up from reference TRBV2 and TRBJ1-1, is EPEVTQTPSHQVTQMGQEVILRCVPISNHLYFYWYRQILGQKVEFLVSFYNNEISEKSEIFDDQFSVERPDGSNFTLKIRSTKLEDSAMYFCASSLQGSFTEAFFGQGTRLTVV.

The chain combines TRBV2 with TRBJ2-1; 10 bases line up with TRBD2. V was pared by 7 bases and J by 9 bases, with 12 bases of the junction left unmatched. Germline CDR1 SNHLY, CDR2 FYNNEI. This CDR3 region has 15 residues. CDR3 DNA: TGTGCCAGCATAGGGTCTAGCGGGAGTGGGAGTGAGCAGTTCTTC. Translating it yields CASIGSSGSGSEQFF.

J is TRBJ2-7 and V is TRBV9, with TRBD1 matching over 10 bases. This CDR3 is 14 amino acids long. Trimming cost V 3 bases and J 4 bases; bases outside gene matches: 4. Germline CDR1 reads SGDLS; CDR2 reads YYNGEE. CDR3 DNA: TGTGCCAGCAGCGGGGGGACAGGGGTATACGAGCAGTACTTC. As protein: CASSGGTGVYEQYF.

This rearrangement joins TRBV28 to TRBJ2-7; D unclear. The CDR3 length is 11 residues. The V end lost 7 bases, the J end lost 2 bases, and 6 bases lay between the germline ends. Germline V gene sequence: CDR1 MDHEN, CDR2 SYDVKM. This CDR3 is CASTRAYEQYF. The CDR3 DNA sequence: TGTGCCAGCACCCGGGCCTACGAGCAGTACTTC.

The chain recombines TRBV27 with TRBJ2-1; 8 bases are a match to TRBD2. After removal of 6 bases from V and 2 bases from J, the junction contained 9 bases not matched to a gene. The length of the CDR3 is 16 residues. Per germline, CDR1 MNHEY and CDR2 SMNVEV (reference sequence). The CDR3, as DNA: TGTGCCAGCAGGCCAGGAGCGGGAGATCCCTACAATGAGCAGTTCTTC. Translating gives CASRPGAGDPYNEQFF.

Here the CDR3 reads CASSKRGDRVGNQPQHF. For the CDR3, the DNA is TGTGCCAGCAGCAAAAGGGGGGACAGGGTGGGCAATCAGCCCCAGCATTTT. The rearrangement uses TRBV21-1 and TRBJ1-5; the DNA was not compared with TRBD1, the D call given in the table. TRBV21-1 is deemed a pseudogene. The CDR3 is made up of 17 amino acids.

V is TRBV4-1 and J is TRBJ2-3; D is possibly TRBD2 (5 bases). The CDR3 spans 16 residues. The ends were cut back, 1 base at V and 2 bases at J, with 13 bases in the middle. CDR1 is MGHRA, CDR2 YSYEKL, per germline. The DNA for the CDR3 is TGCGCCAGCAGCCAAGTGCGAGGGATCCTCACAGATACGCAGTATTTT. The encoded protein is CASSQVRGILTDTQYF.

This chain uses TRBV7-9 with TRBJ1-4, with a tentative D call TRBD1 (5 bases). There are 16 residues in the CDR3. V lost 0 bases to trimming and J lost 7 bases, with 15 bases between them. Germline values: CDR1 SEHNR, CDR2 FQNEAQ (reference sequence). As DNA, the CDR3 is TGTGCCAGCAGCTTAGCTGTTGGGGCGGTGGGTGAAAAACTGTTTTTT. It is translated as CASSLAVGAVGEKLFF.

The rearrangement links TRBV4-2 to TRBJ2-5; D uncertain. V was clipped by 0 bases and J by 5 bases, with 13 bases between them. CDR1 and CDR2 (germline): LGHNA, YNFKEQ. This CDR3 region has 15 residues. CDR3 protein: CASSQENRHLETQYF. The DNA of the CDR3 is TGTGCCAGCAGCCAAGAAAACCGACACCTGGAGACCCAGTACTTC.